This T cell receptor (beta chain) was documented in a study of blood T cell repertoires in COVID-19. In the study overall: Donors in the United States, Italy and Spain gave samples during acute or convalescent COVID-19. Sources were T cells, B-cell-depleted T cells, or PBMCs; the material itself was cDNA or gDNA.

In the source study's methods: How many nucleated cells were present was estimated from reference gene primer amplification. Produced via immunoSEQ multiplex PCR; TCRdb's table is partial and in-frame only. The DNA gave D and trimming, while V, J and clone size come from that table. The profile covers 200,000 to 250,000 clones, with roughly 75% appearing a single time and 5.5% to 7% taken by the ten largest. V lost 5 bases, J lost 0 bases, and 10 bases lay in between. The CDR3 has 15 amino acids. Germline V gives CDR1 LGHDT, CDR2 YNNKEL (reference sequence). This TCR was sampled from a woman between 65 and 79 years old with acute or convalescent COVID-19. The sample taken for sequencing was peripheral blood. The chain joins TRBV3-1 (or the pseudogene TRBV3-2) to TRBJ2-2; D perhaps matches TRBD2 (5 bases). CDR3: CASSTRTSNTGELFF. The CDR3 DNA sequence: TGTGCCAGCAGCACTCGGACTTCGAACACCGGGGAGCTGTTTTTT.